This record covers a single T cell receptor (beta chain). Per the germline V gene, CDR1 is DFQATT and CDR2 is SNEGSKA (reference sequence). This CDR3 is built from 16 residues. J lost 4 bases, V lost 0 bases, and 4 bases had no gene match. The data were taken from a study of regulatory T cells in long-lasting Graves disease. CDR3 regions were amplified by Arm-PCR using iRepertoire HTBI primers to build TCR beta libraries. TCRdb reanalysed the multiplex PCR reads using MiXCR and keeps one entry per CDR3 protein. The sample comprises 450,000 to 500,000 distinct CDR3 sequences, 15% to 20% of which are singletons, and more than 10% rests with the top ten. Time point specified: newly diagnosed GD, antithyroid drugs for less than 3 months. Making the TCR library involved RNA that had been extracted from PBMCs. This sample also belongs to another study, concerning T cells in Graves' hyperthyroidism and ophthalmopathy.

The chain is built from TRBV20-1 and TRBJ2-1; TRBD2 matches 12 bases. This receptor was obtained from a man in his forties with Graves disease. The source material was peripheral blood mononuclear cells (PBMCs), sampled at new diagnosis, from a patient treated with antithyroid drugs. CDR3 sequence: CSARDMTSGRYNEQFF. CDR3 coding DNA: TGCAGTGCTAGAGACATGACTAGCGGGAGATACAATGAGCAGTTCTTC.